The rows below give T cell receptor beta chains drawn from one sample of a study of blood T cell repertoires in COVID-19. The protocol was immunoSEQ multiplex PCR, while the TCRdb copy is restricted to in-frame clones and leaves out a portion. The sample includes 200,000 to 300,000 clones, 86% of them seen just once. Sequencing input: peripheral blood. The receptors were sampled from a middle-aged man who had recovered from COVID-19. Both conserved end residues are part of each CDR3. The D gene is left open where the match is weak. Size is stated for part of the rows, as once, few or many counts, or as a class when the clone is expanded.

d_call,v_call,clone_size,j_call,cdr3_nt,cdr3_aa
.,TRBV2,.,TRBJ2-7,TGTGCCAGCAGTGCCAGGGACTCCCGTATCTACGAGCAGTACTTC,CASSARDSRIYEQYF
.,TRBV7-9,.,TRBJ2-3,TGTGCTATCCTAAGGGAGAATACGCAGTATTTT,CAILRENTQYF
.,TRBV19,once,TRBJ1-1,TGTGCCAGTAGTATTTACGGGAACACTGAAGCTTTCTTT,CASSIYGNTEAFF
.,TRBV4-1,.,TRBJ2-4,TGCGCCAGCAGCCGGGGGGACAGCTCAGGGAACATTCAGTACTTC,CASSRGDSSGNIQYF
TRBD1,TRBV10-3,once,TRBJ1-1,TGTGCCATCAGCACAGGGGGCGCAACGACTGAAGCTTTCTTT,CAISTGGATTEAFF
.,TRBV19,.,TRBJ2-7,TGTGCCAGTAGTTTCTCACAGGGCTCCTACGAGCAGTACTTC,CASSFSQGSYEQYF
TRBD1,TRBV6-6,.,TRBJ1-2,TGTGCCGTCCCGGGACAGTCATTCCACCCGCGGGATGGCTACACCTTC,CAVPGQSFHPRDGYTF
TRBD1,TRBV5-1,.,TRBJ1-2,TGCGCCAGCAGCTTGGGGACAGGGGGCGATGGCTACACCTTC,CASSLGTGGDGYTF
.,TRBV2,.,TRBJ1-3,TGTGCCAGCAGTGAAGCAAGGGGCTCTGGAAACACCATATATTTT,CASSEARGSGNTIYF
.,TRBV15,.,TRBJ1-2,TGTGCCACCAGCAAACGAGGATTAGATGGCTACACCTTC,CATSKRGLDGYTF
TRBD1,TRBV4-3,.,TRBJ1-6,TGCGCCAGCAGCCTTGGACAGGTGAATAATTCACCCCTCCACTTT,CASSLGQVNNSPLHF
TRBD2,TRBV3-1/TRBV3-2,.,TRBJ2-1,TGTGCCAGCAGCCCATCTAGCGGGAGCTCGGAGCAGTTCTTC,CASSPSSGSSEQFF
.,TRBV2,.,TRBJ2-7,TGTGCCAGCACCCCCGCCTACGAGCAGTACTTC,CASTPAYEQYF
.,TRBV19,.,TRBJ2-5,TGTGCCAGTAGCGGGTTCGGGAAGCGCAGCCAAGAGACCCAGTACTTC,CASSGFGKRSQETQYF
.,TRBV6-6,.,TRBJ1-3,TGTGCCAGCAGTTACTCCGGGACACCCTCTGGAAACACCATATATTTT,CASSYSGTPSGNTIYF
.,TRBV6-2/TRBV6-3,.,TRBJ2-7,TGTGCCAGCAGTCAAGACTCCTCCTACGAGCAGTACTTC,CASSQDSSYEQYF
TRBD1,TRBV14,.,TRBJ1-1,TGTGCCAGCAGCCGAGCAGGGGGCCGGACTGAAGCTTTCTTT,CASSRAGGRTEAFF
.,TRBV29-1,.,TRBJ1-5,TGCAGCGCCCAATTGGACAGTAATAATCAGCCCCAGCATTTT,CSAQLDSNNQPQHF
.,TRBV11-2,once,TRBJ2-7,TGTGCCAGCAGTCGAACCGTCGCCACCTGGAGAACCTACGAGCAGTACTTC,CASSRTVATWRTYEQYF
.,TRBV7-9,.,TRBJ1-2,TGTGCCAGCAGCTTAGAAACCTGGATGCAGGGAGGCTACACCTTC,CASSLETWMQGGYTF
TRBD1,TRBV29-1,.,TRBJ2-3,TGCAGCGTCCGACAGGGATTAGGAGATACGCAGTATTTT,CSVRQGLGDTQYF
.,TRBV19,.,TRBJ2-7,TGTGCCAGTAGGAAACAGGGTACCCACGAGCAGTACTTC,CASRKQGTHEQYF
TRBD2,TRBV9,.,TRBJ2-1,TGTGCCAGCAGCGTAGGATGGGGGACTAGCTCCTACAATGAGCAGTTCTTC,CASSVGWGTSSYNEQFF
TRBD1,TRBV12-3/TRBV12-4,.,TRBJ1-2,TGTGCCAGCAGGGCCGACAGGGTGGGTGGCTACACCTTC,CASRADRVGGYTF
.,TRBV4-1,.,TRBJ2-2,TGCGCCAGCAGCCATCCTAGGGGGCGGGACCCGAACACCGGGGAGCTGTTTTTT,CASSHPRGRDPNTGELFF
TRBD1,TRBV6-2/TRBV6-3,.,TRBJ1-5,TGTGCCAGCAGACCTCGGGACAGACCAAATCAGCCCCAGCATTTT,CASRPRDRPNQPQHF
TRBD2,TRBV7-2,few,TRBJ2-7,TGTGCCAGCAGCCCACAGCCGCGGGAGACCTACGAGCAGTACTTC,CASSPQPRETYEQYF
TRBD2,TRBV5-4,.,TRBJ2-7,TGTGCCAGCAGCTTTGCGGGAGGGTCCTCCTACGAGCAGTACTTC,CASSFAGGSSYEQYF
.,TRBV20-1,.,TRBJ2-7,TGCAGTGCCCCGAAGGGGCTCGAGCAGTACTTC,CSAPKGLEQYF
TRBD1,TRBV29-1,once,TRBJ2-7,TGCAGCGTTGCGTCCCCTCGGGACAGTTCCTACGAGCAGTACTTC,CSVASPRDSSYEQYF
.,TRBV6-5,.,TRBJ2-7,TGTGCCAGCAGTTTCGACAGAGCGCAGTACTTC,CASSFDRAQYF
.,TRBV7-6,.,TRBJ2-6,TGTGCCAGCAGCCCCCTGGCCACTGGGGCCAACGTCCTGACTTTC,CASSPLATGANVLTF
TRBD2,TRBV7-2,.,TRBJ2-1,TGTGCCAGCAGCCCCCGCAGGTTTGGACTAGACAATGAGCAGTTCTTC,CASSPRRFGLDNEQFF
TRBD2,TRBV27,.,TRBJ2-1,TGTGCCAGCAGTTTATCTAGTATACGGACTAGCCTGTACAATGAGCAGTTCTTC,CASSLSSIRTSLYNEQFF
TRBD1,TRBV3-1/TRBV3-2,.,TRBJ1-2,TGTGCCAGCAGCCAAGACGCAGGGGGCAGCTATGGCTACACCTTC,CASSQDAGGSYGYTF
TRBD1,TRBV11-2,.,TRBJ2-6,TGTGCCAGCAGACTAGCGACAGGGGGCGTTGGGGCCAACGTCCTGACTTTC,CASRLATGGVGANVLTF